This T cell receptor beta chain was recorded in a study of identical twins. A remark on this clonotype: Its specificity is not known.

TCRdb processed the 5' RACE reads anew with MiXCR; each CDR3 protein has one entry. There are 350,000 to 400,000 distinct CDR3 sequences in the sample; about 9% occur only once, and over 7% lies in the top ten. Findings of the study overall: In cord blood, abundant beta clonotypes had fewer insertions; memory showed no trend.

The CDR3 has 15 amino acids. Germline CDR1 reads MNHNY; CDR2 reads SVGAGI (reference sequence). The V segment lost 4 bases and the J segment 4 bases; nucleotides outside the gene matches: 6. The chain carries TRBV6-6 and TRBJ2-2; 7 bases fit TRBD2. Sequenced input: naive T cells sorted from blood. This receptor was identified in a woman aged 45 to 65 in good health. The chain's CDR3 is CASSSAGVSTGELFF. The CDR3 DNA reads as TGTGCCAGCAGTTCGGCGGGAGTGAGCACCGGGGAGCTGTTTTTT.